These 32 T cell receptor beta chains were all obtained from the same sample, sequenced in a study of long-term antiretroviral therapy in people with HIV (dated by TCRdb to the early 2020s). The immunoSEQ hsTCRB v3.0 assay was used at survey level resolution to sequence the TRB variable region. This immuneACCESS table, as held by TCRdb, lists in-frame sequences with V and J called but not all clones. Of the missing ones, under half trace to an unresolved V gene in checked studies; the others have no known cause. The sample table records around 26,000 clones; around 82% of these occur just once. Together, the top ten hold about 5.2% of the sample. The starting material was unsorted PBMCs, obtained 0.5 years after starting antiretroviral therapy. Receptors were obtained from a woman aged 40 to 50 with HIV.

The chain has TRBV2 and TRBJ2-1, with a possible D match to TRBD1 (6 bases). Germline CDR1 reads SNHLY; CDR2 reads FYNNEI. With 6 bases removed from V and 8 bases from J, the gap between germline ends came to 11 bases. The CDR3 covers 12 residues. This CDR3 is CASRQGSDEQFF. The CDR3, as DNA: TGTGCCAGCAGGCAGGGGAGCGATGAGCAGTTCTTC.

This rearrangement joins TRBV9 to TRBJ1-6; TRBD1 might be the D (6 bases). Germline CDR1 is SGDLS and CDR2 is YYNGEE. The CDR3 contains 15 residues. Trimming removed 0 bases from V and 7 bases from J, with 11 bases in between. CDR3 DNA sequence: TGTGCCAGCAGCGTAGGGGGGGGCACAAATTCACCCCTCCACTTT. Its protein product is CASSVGGGTNSPLHF.

The genes are TRBV11-3 and TRBJ2-3; no reliable D call. CDR3 size: 12 residues. Germline values: CDR1 SGHNT, CDR2 YENEEA. Trimming cost V 2 bases and J 4 bases, with 4 bases left between them. The CDR3 region is CASSLRADTQYF. The CDR3 DNA reads as TGTGCCAGCAGCTTACGAGCAGATACGCAGTATTTT.

V usage is TRBV5-6 and J usage is TRBJ2-1; TRBD1 matches at 7 bases. J gave up 4 bases and V 4 bases, and 5 bases lay outside the gene matches. From germline, CDR1 is SGHDT and CDR2 YYEEEE. CDR3 length: 14 amino acids. In DNA form, the CDR3 reads TGTGCCAGCAGCCCTGAGGACAGGTACAATGAGCAGTTCTTC. It yields the protein CASSPEDRYNEQFF.

This chain uses TRBV4-1 with TRBJ2-7, with a weak D call TRBD1 (7 bases). The CDR3 consists of 15 residues. With 3 bases removed from V and 7 bases from J, the gap between germline ends came to 19 bases. Per germline, CDR1 MGHRA and CDR2 YSYEKL. The CDR3 loop is CASSQGGRGRREQYF. The CDR3 DNA sequence: TGCGCCAGCAGCCAGGGAGGTAGGGGGCGTAGAGAGCAGTACTTC.

The V call is TRBV30, the J call TRBJ2-2, with D unclear. The germline V gene encodes CDR1 GTSNPN and CDR2 SVGIG (reference sequence). V lost 1 base, J lost 4 bases, and 13 bases lay in between. The CDR3 is made up of 15 amino acids. CDR3: CAWSDVIRATGELFF. The CDR3 region has the DNA TGTGCCTGGAGTGATGTCATAAGGGCCACCGGGGAGCTGTTTTTT.

The V gene is TRBV6-5, the J gene TRBJ2-5; possibly TRBD1 for D (6 bases). V dropped 6 bases and J dropped 5 bases, with 16 bases sitting between them. CDR3 size: 14 residues. Germline V gene lookup returns CDR1 MNHEY and CDR2 SVGAGI. The DNA of the CDR3 is TGTGCCAGCAGACCTAGGGGGAAAGGGGAGACCCAGTACTTC. Its translation: CASRPRGKGETQYF.

This clone came up once. The chain carries TRBV27 and TRBJ1-1; TRBD1 might be the D (6 bases). The CDR3 length is 15 residues. Trimming left V 7 bases short and J 0 bases short, with 15 bases between. CDR1 and CDR2 from the germline V gene are MNHEY and SMNVEV (reference sequence). Written as DNA, the CDR3 is TGTGCCAGCAAGGGGGGCACACTTATGAACACTGAAGCTTTCTTT. Amino acids: CASKGGTLMNTEAFF.

The rearrangement uses TRBV29-1 and TRBJ1-1; D not certain. The length of the CDR3 is 12 residues. V was trimmed by 5 bases and J by 5 bases, leaving 12 bases between them. Germline CDR1 SQVTM, CDR2 ANQGSEA. This chain's CDR3 is CSVFGRKTEAFF. The CDR3 DNA is TGCAGCGTTTTCGGACGGAAAACTGAAGCTTTCTTT.

This chain uses TRBV4-1 with TRBJ1-4, with 7 bases identical to TRBD1. Trimming at V came to 1 base and at J to 10 bases, leaving 15 bases not matched to a gene. Germline CDR1 reads MGHRA; CDR2 reads YSYEKL. The CDR3 loop spans 17 amino acids. CDR3 nucleotide sequence: TGCGCCAGCAGCCAAGGGTTTTCTGGGACAGCTGGTGGAAAACTGTTTTTT. Translating gives CASSQGFSGTAGGKLFF.

The V call is TRBV21-1, the J call TRBJ1-5; the table's TRBD1 call for D was not verified on the DNA. TRBV21-1 is noted as a pseudogene. The CDR3 contains 16 residues. CDR3 protein: CASSKVAGHSNQPQHF. The CDR3 bases are TGTGCCAGCAGCAAAGTTGCAGGCCATAGCAATCAGCCCCAGCATTTT.

The genes are TRBV7-3 and TRBJ2-1, with D possibly matching TRBD1 (5 bases). The germline V and J ends were trimmed by 5 bases and 2 bases, with 10 bases remaining between them. The CDR3 length is 14 residues. CDR1 and CDR2 (germline): SGHTA, FQGTGA. DNA for the CDR3: TGTGCCAGCAGCACCCCAGGGCCCTACAATGAGCAGTTCTTC. Translated, it gives CASSTPGPYNEQFF.

The chain links TRBV5-4 to TRBJ2-7; TRBD2 matches at 12 bases. Per the germline V gene, CDR1 is SGHNT and CDR2 is YYREEE (reference sequence). The CDR3 is made up of 16 amino acids. The trim removed 0 bases at V and 6 bases at J, leaving 7 bases unmatched. The CDR3 bases are TGTGCCAGCAGCTTGGGACTAGCGGGGGATCGCGGCGAGCAGTACTTC. Protein: CASSLGLAGDRGEQYF.

The CDR3 DNA is TGTGCCTGGAGTGATGGAGGGGTTAACTATGGCTACACCTTC. As protein: CAWSDGGVNYGYTF. The rearrangement joins TRBV30 to TRBJ1-2; perhaps TRBD1 as D (5 bases). The ends were cut back, 1 base at V and 1 base at J, with 10 bases in the middle. The CDR3 covers 14 residues. Germline V gene lookup returns CDR1 GTSNPN and CDR2 SVGIG (reference sequence).

The chain couples TRBV13 to TRBJ1-5; 8 bases match TRBD1. The germline gives CDR1 PRHDT, CDR2 FYEKMQ (reference sequence). This CDR3 contains 16 residues. With 2 bases clipped from V and 7 bases from J, the junction kept 10 bases outside the gene matches. As DNA, the CDR3 is TGTGCCAGCAGCTTAAGAGGCAGGGGGCAGAGGCAGCCCCAGCATTTT. Its protein is CASSLRGRGQRQPQHF.

The V call is TRBV6-1, the J call TRBJ2-7, with 8 bases that match TRBD2. Per germline, CDR1 MNHNS and CDR2 SASEGT. The CDR3 contains 17 residues. Trimming at V came to 4 bases and at J to 1 base, leaving 12 bases not matched to a gene. CDR3 bases: TGTGCCAGCAGTGTGGCGGGGGGTGGGTCCCTTTCCTACGAGCAGTACTTC. It translates to CASSVAGGGSLSYEQYF.

The chain has TRBV11-2 and TRBJ1-1, with 9 bases matching TRBD1. Germline V gene lookup returns CDR1 SGHAT and CDR2 FQNNGV. The trim removed 3 bases at V and 8 bases at J, leaving 4 bases unmatched. The CDR3 sequence is 13 residues long. The CDR3 DNA reads TGTGCCAGCAGCTTCCGACAGGGGGTAGAAGCTTTCTTT. As protein: CASSFRQGVEAFF.

The CDR3 DNA is TGTGCCAGCAGTGAGTCGGGGACTGAAGCTTTCTTT. Protein: CASSESGTEAFF. V gene TRBV6-1 combines with J gene TRBJ1-1; D unresolved. V was clipped by 3 bases and J by 5 bases, with 7 bases between them. Germline V gene data show CDR1 as MNHNS and CDR2 as SASEGT. The CDR3 loop spans 12 amino acids.

J is TRBJ2-3 and V is TRBV5-6, with 12 bases that match TRBD2. This CDR3 is built from 15 residues. V trimming: 6 bases; J trimming: 3 bases; junction bases outside the gene matches: 5. Germline assignment: CDR1 SGHDT and CDR2 YYEEEE. DNA of the CDR3: TGTGCCAGCACCGAGACTAGCGGGGGAACAGATACGCAGTATTTT. This translates into CASTETSGGTDTQYF. The full variable domain, in which reference TRBV5-6 and TRBJ2-3 provide the parts outside the CDR3, is DAGVTQSPTHLIKTRGQQVTLRCSPKSGHDTVSWYQQALGQGPQFIFQYYEEEERQRGNFPDRFSGHQFPNYSSELNVNALLLGDSALYLCASTETSGGTDTQYFGPGTRLTVL.

By sample share, this clone is medium-sized. The chain has TRBV7-6 and TRBJ1-2; D is undetermined. Germline CDR1 SGHVS, CDR2 FNYEAQ. V dropped 1 base and J dropped 4 bases, with 4 bases sitting between them. This CDR3 comprises 12 residues. CDR3 coding DNA: TGTGCCAGCAGCTTAGGGGGCTATGGCTACACCTTC. As protein: CASSLGGYGYTF.

This chain uses TRBV28 with TRBJ1-1; perhaps TRBD1 as D (6 bases). Germline lookup yields CDR1 MDHEN and CDR2 SYDVKM. CDR3 length equals 12 residues. V was shortened by 5 bases and J by 8 bases, with 12 bases between the two germline ends. The CDR3 loop is CASSPLDREAFF. CDR3 in DNA: TGTGCCAGCAGTCCTCTGGACAGAGAAGCTTTCTTT.

This chain connects TRBV5-1 to TRBJ1-1, with D unresolved. Trimming took 0 bases from V and 1 from J, leaving 16 bases between them. The CDR3 loop spans 17 amino acids. Germline CDR1 is SGHRS and CDR2 is YFSETQ. The CDR3 loop is CASSLALSTYTNTEAFF. For the CDR3, the DNA is TGCGCCAGCAGCTTGGCGTTGTCCACTTATACGAACACTGAAGCTTTCTTT.

The chain has TRBV9 and TRBJ2-1, with D possibly TRBD2 on 6 matching bases. V gave up 3 bases and J gave up 9 bases, with 25 bases separating them. The length of the CDR3 is 17 residues. CDR1 is SGDLS, CDR2 YYNGEE, per germline. This CDR3 is CASSGGVARGGFGEQFF. The CDR3 region has the DNA TGTGCCAGCAGCGGAGGTGTGGCGCGGGGAGGTTTTGGTGAGCAGTTCTTC.

The chain has TRBV2 and TRBJ1-1, with D maybe TRBD1 (6 bases). The CDR3 is 12 residues long. V was cut by 5 bases and J by 12 bases, with 16 bases left in between. Germline assignment: CDR1 SNHLY and CDR2 FYNNEI. This chain's CDR3 is CASSQLQGRSFF. The CDR3 nucleotides read TGTGCCAGCAGTCAACTCCAGGGGAGGTCTTTCTTT.

This clone occurred once. This chain joins TRBV4-2 and TRBJ2-5, with D unresolved. Trimming stripped 0 bases from V and 4 bases from J, with 3 bases between. The CDR3 is made up of 12 amino acids. Germline loops: CDR1 LGHNA, CDR2 YNFKEQ. The CDR3 loop is CASSQESETQYF. For the CDR3, the DNA is TGTGCCAGCAGCCAAGAATCAGAGACCCAGTACTTC.

This clone was observed a handful of times. The chain carries TRBV4-1 and TRBJ2-1, with 7 bases matching TRBD1. Germline CDR1 MGHRA, CDR2 YSYEKL. This CDR3 has 15 residues. Germline trimming cut 3 bases from V and 10 bases from J; bases unmatched to any gene: 12. CDR3 sequence (DNA): TGCGCCAGCAGCCAGGGGACAGTGGGGTGGGGGGAGCAGTTCTTC. Its protein product is CASSQGTVGWGEQFF.

The rearrangement joins TRBV5-5 to TRBJ1-4; D is undetermined. Germline CDR1 and CDR2: SGHKS and YYEKEE (reference sequence). The CDR3 loop spans 15 amino acids. Trimming pared 2 bases from V and 0 bases from J, leaving 8 bases between. CDR3 bases: TGTGCCAGCAGCTTCGTCCCCTCAACTAATGAAAAACTGTTTTTT. This codes for CASSFVPSTNEKLFF.

This clone has more than one count but fewer than ten. The chain's CDR3 is CSVQRQGAGEKLFF. In DNA form, the CDR3 reads TGCAGCGTCCAGAGACAGGGCGCAGGTGAAAAACTGTTTTTT. The gene calls are TRBV29-1 and TRBJ1-4; 7 bases map to TRBD1. This CDR3 comprises 14 residues. The germline gives CDR1 SQVTM, CDR2 ANQGSEA. The ends lost 6 bases at V and 7 bases at J; junction bases unmatched: 11.

The J gene is TRBJ2-5, the V gene TRBV11-2, with D uncertain. Per germline, CDR1 SGHAT and CDR2 FQNNGV. V dropped 2 bases and J dropped 3 bases, with 1 base sitting between them. CDR3 size: 11 residues. The CDR3 sequence is CASSLKETQYF. The CDR3 DNA is TGTGCCAGCAGCTTAAAAGAGACCCAGTACTTC.

The rearrangement joins TRBV5-4 to TRBJ2-3; D may be TRBD2 (7 bases). The germline V gene encodes CDR1 SGHNT and CDR2 YYREEE (reference sequence). There are 15 residues in the CDR3. Trimming took off 0 bases at V and 6 bases at J, with 14 bases between the two ends. Written as DNA, the CDR3 is TGTGCCAGCAGCTTGGCTGGCGGGGGCGTGGATACGCAGTATTTT. Its translation is CASSLAGGGVDTQYF.

V usage is TRBV5-6 and J usage is TRBJ2-7; D gene uncertain. The CDR3 has 11 amino acids. Per germline, CDR1 SGHDT and CDR2 YYEEEE. Trimming cost V 3 bases and J 0 bases, with 1 base left between them. The DNA of the CDR3 is TGTGCCAGCAGCTCCTCCTACGAGCAGTACTTC. This codes for CASSSSYEQYF. Full variable domain (missing parts from reference TRBV5-6 and TRBJ2-7): DAGVTQSPTHLIKTRGQQVTLRCSPKSGHDTVSWYQQALGQGPQFIFQYYEEEERQRGNFPDRFSGHQFPNYSSELNVNALLLGDSALYLCASSSSYEQYFGPGTRLTVT.

This clone was seen only a few times. The CDR3 sequence is CASSWADRNTEAFF. DNA for the CDR3: TGTGCCAGCAGTTGGGCAGATCGAAACACTGAAGCTTTCTTT. The chain is built from TRBV27 and TRBJ1-1; D is unclear. The CDR3 spans 14 residues. V was shortened by 4 bases and J by 2 bases, with 11 bases between the two germline ends. Germline V gene lookup returns CDR1 MNHEY and CDR2 SMNVEV (reference sequence).